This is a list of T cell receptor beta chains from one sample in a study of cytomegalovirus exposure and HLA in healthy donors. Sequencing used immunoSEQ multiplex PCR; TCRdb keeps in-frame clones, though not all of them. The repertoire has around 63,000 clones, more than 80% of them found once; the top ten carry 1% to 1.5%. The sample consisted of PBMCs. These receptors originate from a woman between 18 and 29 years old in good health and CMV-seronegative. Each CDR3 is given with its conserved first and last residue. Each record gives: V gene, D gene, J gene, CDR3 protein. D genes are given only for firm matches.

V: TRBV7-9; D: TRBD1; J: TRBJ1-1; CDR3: CASSLTGGGTEAFF
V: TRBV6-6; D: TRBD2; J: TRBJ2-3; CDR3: CASSYSPGGADTQYF
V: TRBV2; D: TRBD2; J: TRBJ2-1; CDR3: CASRITSGSDNEQFF
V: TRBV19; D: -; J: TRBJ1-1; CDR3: CASFPQAGRANTEAFF
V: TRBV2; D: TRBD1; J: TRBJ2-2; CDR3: CASTPGQTNTGELFF
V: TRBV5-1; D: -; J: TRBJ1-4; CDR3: CASSSGPLQRGEKLFF
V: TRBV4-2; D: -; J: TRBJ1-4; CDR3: CASSLHEETISVKLFF
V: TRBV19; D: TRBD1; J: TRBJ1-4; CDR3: CASSIGTGHEKLFF
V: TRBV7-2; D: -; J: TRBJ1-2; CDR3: CASSRRTEQNYGYTF
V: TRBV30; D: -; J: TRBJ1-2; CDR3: CAWSLLGRNYGYTF
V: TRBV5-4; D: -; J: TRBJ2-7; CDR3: CASSLDPGGGYEQYF
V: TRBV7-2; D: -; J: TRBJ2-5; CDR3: CASSLGLGETQYF
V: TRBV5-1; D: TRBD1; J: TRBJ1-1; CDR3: CASSKSRDSVINTEAFF
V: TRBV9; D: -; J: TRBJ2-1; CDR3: CASSVMGSSYNEQFF
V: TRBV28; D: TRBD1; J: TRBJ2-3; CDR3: CASSAGQGLADTQYF
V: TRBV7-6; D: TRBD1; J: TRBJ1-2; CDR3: CASSPTGNYGYTF
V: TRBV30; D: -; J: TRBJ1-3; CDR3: CAWGQRRSGNTIYF
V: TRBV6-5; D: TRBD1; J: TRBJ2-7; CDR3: CASSGGTGGVEQYF
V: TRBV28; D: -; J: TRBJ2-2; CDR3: CASTRGLGYTGELFF
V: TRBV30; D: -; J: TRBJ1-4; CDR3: CAWSSGGGAGEKLFF